These 7 T cell receptor beta chains share one sample of origin, sequenced in a study of cytomegalovirus exposure and HLA in healthy donors. The table came from immunoSEQ multiplex PCR; TCRdb's copy has only in-frame clones and leaves some out. The data show more than 70,000 clones, about 96% seen once. Source material: PBMCs. All receptors derive from a man between 18 and 35 years old in good health and CMV-seropositive.

The chain carries TRBV27 and TRBJ2-2, with TRBD2 matching over 7 bases. The CDR3 loop spans 16 amino acids. V lost 2 bases to trimming and J lost 2 bases; unmatched junction nucleotides: 5. Germline V gene sequence: CDR1 MNHEY, CDR2 SMNVEV (reference sequence). The CDR3 is CASSLPGGKNTGELFF. DNA of the CDR3: TGTGCCAGCAGTTTACCGGGGGGTAAAAACACCGGGGAGCTGTTTTTT.

The V gene is TRBV27, the J gene TRBJ2-5; TRBD1 matches at 8 bases. Losses at the gene ends were 4 bases for V and 2 bases for J; bases not matched to a gene: 3. This CDR3 is built from 14 residues. Looked up from germline, CDR1 is MNHEY and CDR2 is SMNVEV (reference sequence). CDR3 protein: CASSYDRGQETQYF. The CDR3 DNA is TGTGCCAGCAGTTATGACAGGGGACAAGAGACCCAGTACTTC.

The genes are TRBV5-1 and TRBJ2-3; the D is unclear. Germline V CDR1 and CDR2: SGHRS, YFSETQ. This CDR3 has 15 amino acids. Trimming pared 1 base from V and 1 base from J, leaving 10 bases between. CDR3 DNA: TGCGCCAGCAGCTTGAGCGTCCAACGCACAGATACGCAGTATTTT. Its translation: CASSLSVQRTDTQYF.

The J gene is TRBJ1-2, the V gene TRBV9, with 12 positions matching TRBD1. Germline-derived CDR1 and CDR2 are SGDLS and YYNGEE. The J segment lost 6 bases and the V segment lost 4 bases, leaving 10 bases of the junction unmatched. The CDR3 has 16 amino acids. The CDR3 DNA reads TGTGCCAGCAGCCCCGCCGGGACAGGGGGCATTCATGGCTACACCTTC. As protein: CASSPAGTGGIHGYTF.

CDR3: CASSLAGGGNQPQHF. The DNA for the CDR3 is TGCGCCAGCAGCTTGGCCGGGGGAGGCAATCAGCCCCAGCATTTT. This chain joins TRBV5-1 and TRBJ1-5, with D maybe TRBD1 (5 bases). Germline V CDR1 and CDR2: SGHRS, YFSETQ. V shed 0 bases and J shed 2 bases, with 9 bases lying between them. This CDR3 spans 15 amino acids.

CDR3: CASSSYPRKGRAHYNEQFF. CDR3 bases: TGTGCCAGCAGCTCCTATCCCAGAAAGGGGAGGGCCCACTACAATGAGCAGTTCTTC. The chain is built from TRBV11-2 and TRBJ2-1; 7 positions match TRBD2. J gave up 3 bases and V 4 bases, and 18 bases lay outside the gene matches. This CDR3 has 19 amino acids. The germline gives CDR1 SGHAT, CDR2 FQNNGV. Full variable domain (missing parts from reference TRBV11-2 and TRBJ2-1): EAGVAQSPRYKIIEKRQSVAFWCNPISGHATLYWYQQILGQGPKLLIQFQNNGVVDDSQLPKDRFSAERLKGVDSTLKIQPAKLEDSAVYLCASSSYPRKGRAHYNEQFFGPGTRLTVL.

The chain carries TRBV28 and TRBJ1-5; 7 bases align to TRBD1. Germline loops: CDR1 MDHEN, CDR2 SYDVKM. V dropped 7 bases and J dropped 3; count of bases not matched to a gene: 12. This CDR3 spans 16 amino acids. CDR3 in amino acids: CASNRWTGSFNQPQHF. The CDR3 DNA reads TGTGCCAGCAACCGATGGACAGGTTCCTTCAATCAGCCCCAGCATTTT.